This T cell receptor beta chain came from a study of cytomegalovirus exposure and HLA in healthy donors. Overall study context: The roughly 130 validation repertoires, a later analysis reported, used the same platform as the roughly 730 repertoires from the first cohort.

Unmatched junction bases numbered 1, after V lost 3 bases and J lost 4 bases. Looked up from germline, CDR1 is MNHEY and CDR2 is SMNVEV (reference sequence). This CDR3 region has 14 residues. Clones were sequenced by immunoSEQ multiplex PCR, and TCRdb holds only the in-frame ones, with some missing. In the table there are hundreds of thousands of clones, 86% of which are singletons. Sequencing used PBMCs. The sequence came from a woman aged 18-29 years in good health and CMV-seronegative. The rearrangement uses TRBV27 and TRBJ1-1, with 11 nucleotides matching TRBD1. The CDR3 DNA sequence: TGTGCCAGCAGTTTCGGGACAGGGGGCACTGAAGCTTTCTTT. It is translated as CASSFGTGGTEAFF.